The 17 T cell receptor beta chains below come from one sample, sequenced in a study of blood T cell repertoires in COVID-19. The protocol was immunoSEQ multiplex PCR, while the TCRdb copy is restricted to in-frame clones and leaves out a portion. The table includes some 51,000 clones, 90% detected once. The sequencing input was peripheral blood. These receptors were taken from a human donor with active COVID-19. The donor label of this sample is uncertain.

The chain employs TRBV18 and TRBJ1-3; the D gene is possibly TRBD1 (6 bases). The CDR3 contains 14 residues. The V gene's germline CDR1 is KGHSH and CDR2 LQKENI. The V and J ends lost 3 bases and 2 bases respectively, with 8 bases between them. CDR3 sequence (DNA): TGTGCCAGCTCACCGGACAGCCCTGGAAACACCATATATTTT. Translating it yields CASSPDSPGNTIYF. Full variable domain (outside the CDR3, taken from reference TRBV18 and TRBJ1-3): NAGVMQNPRHLVRRRGQEARLRCSPMKGHSHVYWYRQLPEEGLKFMVYLQKENIIDESGMPKERFSAEFPKEGPSILRIQQVVRGDSAAYFCASSPDSPGNTIYFGEGSWLTVV.

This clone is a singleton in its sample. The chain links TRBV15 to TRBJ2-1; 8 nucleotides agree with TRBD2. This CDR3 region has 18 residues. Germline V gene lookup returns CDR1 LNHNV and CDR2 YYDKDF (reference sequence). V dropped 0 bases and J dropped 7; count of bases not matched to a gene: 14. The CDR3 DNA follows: TGTGCCACCAGCAGAGACTGGGAGCGGGAGTACGACATGAATGAGCAGTTCTTC. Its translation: CATSRDWEREYDMNEQFF. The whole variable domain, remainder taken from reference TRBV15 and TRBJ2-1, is DAMVIQNPRYQVTQFGKPVTLSCSQTLNHNVMYWYQQKSSQAPKLLFHYYDKDFNNEADTPDNFQSRRPNTSFCFLDIRSPGLGDTAMYLCATSRDWEREYDMNEQFFGPGTRLTVL.

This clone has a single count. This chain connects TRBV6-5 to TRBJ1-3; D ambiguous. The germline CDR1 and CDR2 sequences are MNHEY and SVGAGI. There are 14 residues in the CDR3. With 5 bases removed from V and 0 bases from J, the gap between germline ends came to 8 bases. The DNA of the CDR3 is TGTGCCAGCAGTCTATCCTACTCTGGAAACACCATATATTTT. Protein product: CASSLSYSGNTIYF.

CDR3 in DNA: TGTGCCAGCTCACCGGTACAGTTCCTCTACGAGCAGTACTTC. Residues: CASSPVQFLYEQYF. The chain carries TRBV18 and TRBJ2-7; D uncertain. There are 14 residues in the CDR3. The V and J ends lost 3 bases and 3 bases respectively, with 12 bases between them. Germline CDR1 is KGHSH and CDR2 is LQKENI.

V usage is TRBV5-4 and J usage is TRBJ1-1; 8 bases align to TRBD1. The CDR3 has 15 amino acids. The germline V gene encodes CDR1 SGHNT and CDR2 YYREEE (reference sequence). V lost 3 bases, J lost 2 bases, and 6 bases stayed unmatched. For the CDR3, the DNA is TGTGCCAGCAGCTCGCTCAGGGGGCCTAACACTGAAGCTTTCTTT. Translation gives CASSSLRGPNTEAFF.

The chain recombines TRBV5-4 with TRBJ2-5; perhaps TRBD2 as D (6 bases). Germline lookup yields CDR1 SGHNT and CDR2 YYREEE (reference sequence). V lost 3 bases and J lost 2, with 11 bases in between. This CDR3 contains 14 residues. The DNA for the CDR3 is TGTGCCAGCAGCTCCGGGGACTTTCAAGAGACCCAGTACTTC. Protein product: CASSSGDFQETQYF.

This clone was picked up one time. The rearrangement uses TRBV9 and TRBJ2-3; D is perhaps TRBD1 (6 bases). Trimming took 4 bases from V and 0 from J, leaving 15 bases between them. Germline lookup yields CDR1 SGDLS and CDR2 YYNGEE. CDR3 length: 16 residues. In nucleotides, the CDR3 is TGTGCCAGCAGCCCCCAACGGACAGCTAGCACAGATACGCAGTATTTT. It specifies CASSPQRTASTDTQYF.

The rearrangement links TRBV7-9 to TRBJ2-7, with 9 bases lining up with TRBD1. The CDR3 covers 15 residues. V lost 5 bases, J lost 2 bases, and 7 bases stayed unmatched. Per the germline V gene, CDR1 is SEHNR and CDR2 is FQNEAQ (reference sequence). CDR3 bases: TGTGCCAGCAGCCTACAGGGGGCTTGGCCCTACGAGCAGTACTTC. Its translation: CASSLQGAWPYEQYF.

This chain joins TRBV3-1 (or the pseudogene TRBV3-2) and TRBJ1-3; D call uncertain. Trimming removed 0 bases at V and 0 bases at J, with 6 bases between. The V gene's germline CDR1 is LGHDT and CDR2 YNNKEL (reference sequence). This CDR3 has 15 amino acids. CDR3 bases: TGTGCCAGCAGCCAAGAGCCCAGCTCTGGAAACACCATATATTTT. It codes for CASSQEPSSGNTIYF.

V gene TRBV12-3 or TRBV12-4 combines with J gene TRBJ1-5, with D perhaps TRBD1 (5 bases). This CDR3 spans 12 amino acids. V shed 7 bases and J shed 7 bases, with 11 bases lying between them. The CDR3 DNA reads TGTGCCAGCATGGAGGGGAACCAGCCCCAGCATTTT. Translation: CASMEGNQPQHF.

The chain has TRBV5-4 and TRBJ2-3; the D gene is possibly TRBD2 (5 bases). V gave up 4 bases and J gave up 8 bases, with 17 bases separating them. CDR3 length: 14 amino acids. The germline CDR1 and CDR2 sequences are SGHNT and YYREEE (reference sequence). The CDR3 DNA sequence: TGTGCCAGCAGCCCACACACCGACGGGGTTACGCAGTATTTT. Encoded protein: CASSPHTDGVTQYF.

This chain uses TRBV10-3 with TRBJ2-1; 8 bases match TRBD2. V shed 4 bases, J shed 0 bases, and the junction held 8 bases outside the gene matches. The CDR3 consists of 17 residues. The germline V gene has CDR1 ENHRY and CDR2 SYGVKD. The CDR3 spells CAISGKGGRSSYNEQFF. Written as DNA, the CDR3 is TGTGCCATCAGTGGAAAAGGCGGGAGGAGCTCCTACAATGAGCAGTTCTTC.

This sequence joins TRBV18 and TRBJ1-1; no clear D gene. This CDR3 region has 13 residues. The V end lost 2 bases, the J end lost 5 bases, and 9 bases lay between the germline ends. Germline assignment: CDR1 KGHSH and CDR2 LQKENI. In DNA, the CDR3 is TGTGCCAGCTCACCATCCCCACGGACTGAAGCTTTCTTT. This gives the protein CASSPSPRTEAFF.

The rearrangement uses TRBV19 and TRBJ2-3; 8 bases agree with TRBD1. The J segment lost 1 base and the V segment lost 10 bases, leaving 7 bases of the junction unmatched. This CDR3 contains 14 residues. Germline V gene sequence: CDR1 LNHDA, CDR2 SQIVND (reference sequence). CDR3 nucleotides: TGTGCCACTCAAAACAGGGGGGGCACAGATACGCAGTATTTT. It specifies CATQNRGGTDTQYF.

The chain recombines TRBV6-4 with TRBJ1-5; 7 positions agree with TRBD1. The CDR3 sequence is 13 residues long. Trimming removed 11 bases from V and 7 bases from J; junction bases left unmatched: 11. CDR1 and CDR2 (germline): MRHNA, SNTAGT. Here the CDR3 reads CAPRDSGVQPQHF. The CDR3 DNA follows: TGTGCCCCCAGGGACAGTGGGGTCCAGCCCCAGCATTTT.

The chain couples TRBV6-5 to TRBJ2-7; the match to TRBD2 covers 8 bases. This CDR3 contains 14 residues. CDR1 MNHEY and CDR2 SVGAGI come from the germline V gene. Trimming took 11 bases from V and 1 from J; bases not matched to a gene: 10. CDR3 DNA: TGTGCCCTCCGGGGCCTAGCGGGTTCCTACGAGCAGTACTTC. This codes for CALRGLAGSYEQYF.

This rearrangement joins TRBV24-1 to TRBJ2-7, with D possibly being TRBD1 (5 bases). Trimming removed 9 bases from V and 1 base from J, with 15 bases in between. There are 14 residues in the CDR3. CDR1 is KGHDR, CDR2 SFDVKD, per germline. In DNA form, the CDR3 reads TGTGCCACCTCGAACACAGGACCTTCCTACGAGCAGTACGTC. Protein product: CATSNTGPSYEQYV.